This TCR beta chain was retrieved from a study of blood T cell repertoires in COVID-19. The repertoire was sequenced with immunoSEQ multiplex PCR; TCRdb's copy has only in-frame clones and lacks some. Of around 130,000 clones listed, around 86% were seen once; the top ten hold 15% to 20%. V gave up 4 bases and J gave up 5 bases; unmatched junction bases: 6. The germline gives CDR1 LGHDT, CDR2 YNNKEL (reference sequence). The CDR3 has 14 amino acids. This study enrolled people aged 18 to 89 from approximately 25 US geographic areas. The sequence was obtained from a man aged 30 to 45 who had recovered from COVID-19. V and J are TRBV3-1 (or the pseudogene TRBV3-2) and TRBJ2-5; 8 bases match TRBD2. Sample: PBMCs or T cells enriched from blood (not recorded which). The CDR3 DNA reads TGTGCCAGCAGCCGTAGCGGCGGGGGGGAGACCCAGTACTTC. Translation gives CASSRSGGGETQYF.